This T cell receptor beta chain was identified during a study of shared clonotypes between healthy human individuals (dated by TCRdb to 2018 to 2021). General notes on the study: The cohort comprised a couple of women and three men aged 18 to 49 years. To increase sequencing depth and limit assay-specific biases, different laboratories used diverse techniques to prepare libraries and sequence TCR repertoires. Per donor, leukapheresis produced somewhere between about 0.94 and 10 billion PBMCs. For each donor, three plates each were used for CD4 naive and CD4 memory, two plates were used for CD8 naive, and one plate was used for CD8 memory. To estimate repertoire size and how much clonotype sharing occurs between individuals, the study deeply sequenced the blood TCR repertoires of several healthy adults.

Based on the germline V gene, the CDR1 and CDR2 sequences are SGHDT and YYEEEE. The CDR3 numbers 15 residues from cysteine through phenylalanine. Just the 45-base CDR3 DNA is kept, in frame starting at base 1. Trimming leaves V shorter by 6 bases and J shorter by 8 bases, with the junction holding 14 bases beyond the gene matches. Healthy HIV-negative adults with no recently reported acute infections or vaccinations were included as donors. Every donor was a Caucasian adult living in Nashville, Tennessee, USA. CD4+ T cells were enriched by magnetic negative selection; naive cells were then positively selected on CD45RA, and the negative fraction formed the memory subset. After blood collection by leukapheresis, PBMCs were isolated using Ficoll-Histopaque density gradient centrifugation and then cryopreserved in the vapor phase of liquid nitrogen. Analytical flow cytometry was used to check the purity and quantity of each magnetically sorted T cell population. From each sorted fraction, genomic DNA was isolated and quantified by UV absorbance on a Nanodrop 2000c.

Beyond this particular receptor, the publication reports: Compared with non-shared clonotypes, clonotypes shared by all four sorted-subset donors had higher generation probabilities. Pairwise subsampling indicated that sequencing depth was expected to affect the degree of clonotype sharing among donors. Sampling was limited to blood, and TCR repertoires in tissue likely differ from TCR repertoires in blood. Approximately 5% of naive CD4, 3.5% of naive CD8, 2% to 2.5% of memory CD4, and 0.4% of memory CD8 clonotypes were shared across a few donors. The small number of donors limited the genetic and exposure-history diversity represented. Rarefaction of sorted-subset datasets indicated incomplete sequencing despite the large sequencing depth. Larger estimated clonotype richness was generally found for naive subsets than for memory subsets.

Using the deep immunoSEQ assay, multiplex PCR amplified TCR CDR3 regions from genomic DNA. Extracted genomic DNA from each cell subset was distributed evenly across all wells of several immunoSEQ 96-well plates, and each plate was treated as a replicate. Each replicate PCR for sorted subsets received around 0.2 ug genomic DNA, equal to tens of thousands of T cell genomes. Purified libraries were quantified with a Qubit 3.0 fluorometer, sized on a Bioanalyzer 2100, and re-quantified with the KAPA Library Quantification kit. Every immunoSEQ 96-well plate was sequenced on a separate single-read 150-cycle Illumina NextSeq 550 flow cell. The authors processed their data as follows. Because only junctional sequences without quality scores were contained in the immunoSEQ output, filtering matching that applied to full-length reads could not be performed. Sequences were annotated with PyIR, a Python wrapper for IgBLAST v1.9, using IMGT germline references to assign V/J genes and CDR3. Reads with weak V/J assignments (E-value above 1e-6), missing CDR3, stop codons, out-of-frame junctions, or ambiguous translated residues were removed. V3J clonotypes were defined by identical inferred V gene, J gene, and CDR3 amino acid sequence. To compute the percentage overlap between repertoires, the number of shared unique clonotypes was divided by the size of the smaller repertoire. Three approaches were used to assess repertoire richness: RTK rarefaction, the Chao1 estimator, and Recon v2.1 estimates of unobserved clonotypes. OLGA was used to compute generation probabilities for all TCRbeta clonotypes that the gDNA method yielded from a few donors. TCRdb took over this immuneACCESS table, retaining in-frame rearrangements with V and J assigned. Such tables are incomplete; in checked studies, under half of the missing clones stem from an unresolved V gene, and the remainder is unexplained. D and trimming come from the DNA, and the V and J calls and clone size come from that table. In this sample the table shows roughly 2.2 million clones, less than 95% of which occur a single time. The ten most abundant clones make up approximately 0.4% of the sample.

Worth noting for this clone: What this receptor recognizes is not known. No base qualities exist here, and no much larger clone lies one base off it.

This receptor was obtained from a man younger than 35 in good health. Some clones in this sample may be carry-over from other donors' samples. The V and J genes are TRBV5-6 and TRBJ2-5, with 9 central nucleotides matching TRBD2. The sequencing input was naive CD4+ T cells from PBMCs. The sample's cell subset or site, from its label and the paper: CD45RA+ positively selected. The sequenced DNA is TGTGCCAGCATCTCGACCTTAGCGGGAGTGAAAACCCAGTACTTC. This is translated as CASISTLAGVKTQYF.